This is a list of T cell receptor beta chains from one sample in a study of T cell responses to AZD1222 COVID-19 vaccine. Libraries were prepared by immunoSEQ multiplex PCR; TCRdb keeps only in-frame clonotypes and omits some of them. Found here are about 170,000 clones, about nine tenths of them singletons; the top ten hold about 2.8%. The sequences come from peripheral blood, collected on day 0 of AZD1222 vaccination. Receptor source: an adult in good health. The CDR3 runs from the conserved cysteine through the conserved F or W. The D gene is left open where the match is weak. A row's size may be missing; if present it is once, few, many or a size class.

TRBV6-2/TRBV6-3	.	TRBJ2-1	.	TGTGCCAGCAGTTACGTGGTTCTCAATGAGCAGTTCTTC	CASSYVVLNEQFF
TRBV9	once	TRBJ1-3	.	TGTGCCAGCAGCCTAGGGCATATTGGAAACACCATATATTTT	CASSLGHIGNTIYF
TRBV11-2	.	TRBJ1-1	TRBD1	TGTGCCAGCAGCTTAGAGGCAGGGGGAAAAGCTTTCTTT	CASSLEAGGKAFF
TRBV28	.	TRBJ2-7	.	TGTGCCAGCAGCCCGGGCCTTGGCCCCTACGAGCAGTACTTC	CASSPGLGPYEQYF
TRBV4-2	.	TRBJ1-3	.	TGTGCCAGCAGCCAAGATCAGGGATCTGGAAACACCATATATTTT	CASSQDQGSGNTIYF
TRBV5-4	.	TRBJ1-6	.	TGTGCCAGCAGCTTGGGACAAATAAATTCACCCCTCCACTTT	CASSLGQINSPLHF
TRBV7-3	.	TRBJ2-3	TRBD2	TGTGCCAGCAGCTCTACCGGGACTAGCGGTCCCACAGATACGCAGTATTTT	CASSSTGTSGPTDTQYF
TRBV7-9	.	TRBJ1-2	.	TGTGCCAGCAGCTTAGCTGGGGGTTCTGCGTATGGCTACACCTTC	CASSLAGGSAYGYTF
TRBV14	.	TRBJ2-7	TRBD1	TGTGCCAGCAGCCAAAACAGGGGAACCTACGAGCAGTACTTC	CASSQNRGTYEQYF
TRBV19	.	TRBJ1-2	.	TGTGCCAGTAGTGGGTACGGAGGGGAGGTTGGCTACACCTTC	CASSGYGGEVGYTF
TRBV11-2	.	TRBJ1-2	.	TGTGCCAGCAGCCCTACCGGTGCGGGGGCGGACTATGGCTACACCTTC	CASSPTGAGADYGYTF
TRBV6-5	.	TRBJ2-7	.	TGTGCCAGCAGTTACTCGTGGGACTCGAGCTCCTACGAGCAGTACTTC	CASSYSWDSSSYEQYF
TRBV7-9	.	TRBJ2-2	.	TGTGCCAGCAGCGAGACCGTGGAAAACACCGGGGAGCTGTTTTTT	CASSETVENTGELFF
TRBV5-1	once	TRBJ2-6	.	TGCGCCAGCAGCCGCTTGGGGGCCGGGGCCAACGTCCTGACTTTC	CASSRLGAGANVLTF
TRBV4-3	.	TRBJ1-6	.	TGCGCCAGCAGCCAAGAGATTGGGACCGTCGCCAATAATTCACCCCTCCACTTT	CASSQEIGTVANNSPLHF
TRBV5-5	.	TRBJ1-2	.	TGTGCCAGCAGCCCATCTGGGGGGAGTAACTATGGCTACACCTTC	CASSPSGGSNYGYTF
TRBV18	.	TRBJ1-1	TRBD1	TGTGCCAGCTCACCAATGCCGGACAGGGTGACGGGCACTGAAGCTTTCTTT	CASSPMPDRVTGTEAFF
TRBV5-6	.	TRBJ2-2	.	TGTGCCAGCAGCCCCCCTACAGGGTACACCGGGGAGCTGTTTTTT	CASSPPTGYTGELFF
TRBV30	.	TRBJ2-3	.	TGTGCCTGGGAGTGGGGGACCACAGATACGCAGTATTTT	CAWEWGTTDTQYF
TRBV19	.	TRBJ1-2	TRBD1	TGTGCCAGTAGAGACAGGGGGCGCGGGTTGGATGGCTACACCTTC	CASRDRGRGLDGYTF
TRBV7-9	.	TRBJ1-2	.	TGTGCCAGCAGCTTAGACAGGGGCTACACCTTC	CASSLDRGYTF
TRBV12-3/TRBV12-4	once	TRBJ2-1	.	TGTGCCAGCAGCCCTTTAGGGGCCCAGCAGTTCTTC	CASSPLGAQQFF
TRBV5-1	.	TRBJ2-7	TRBD1	TGCGCCAGCAGCTTGGTTTGGGACAGGTTAGTTCACGAGCAGTACTTC	CASSLVWDRLVHEQYF
TRBV7-8	.	TRBJ1-5	.	TGTGCCAGCAGCTTAGGGCAGGGGATCAGCAATCAGCCCCAGCATTTT	CASSLGQGISNQPQHF
TRBV7-9	few	TRBJ2-4	.	TGTGCCAGCAGCTTGCCCCCCGGGTCTTTTCAGTACTTC	CASSLPPGSFQYF
TRBV7-2	.	TRBJ1-6	.	TGTGCCAGCAGCTCCTGGGATAATTCACCCCTCCACTTT	CASSSWDNSPLHF
TRBV6-1	.	TRBJ1-2	.	TGTGCCAGCAGTGACAACTATGGCTACACCTTC	CASSDNYGYTF
TRBV7-9	.	TRBJ1-1	.	TGTGCCAGCAGCTACTGGGGGAAGTGGAACACTGAAGCTTTCTTT	CASSYWGKWNTEAFF
TRBV4-3	.	TRBJ1-4	.	TGCGCCAGCAGCCAAGATACGGGGCGGGGAAGTGAAAAACTGTTTTTT	CASSQDTGRGSEKLFF
TRBV5-8	.	TRBJ2-1	.	TGTGCCAGCAGCTTCAGTGGGGGCCTTGGATATAGTGAGCAGTTCTTC	CASSFSGGLGYSEQFF
TRBV18	.	TRBJ1-5	.	TGTGCCAGCTCACCGGGCCAGTCCAATCAGCCCCAGCATTTT	CASSPGQSNQPQHF
TRBV29-1	.	TRBJ2-7	TRBD1	TGCAGCGGAGGACAGGGCCACTCCTACGAGCAGTACTTC	CSGGQGHSYEQYF
TRBV3-1/TRBV3-2	.	TRBJ1-3	.	TGTGCCAGCAGCCAAGGGGTCAGGAGCTCTGGAAACACCATATATTTT	CASSQGVRSSGNTIYF